These T cell receptor beta chains were read from a single sample in a study of T cells after yellow fever vaccination. TCRdb re-called the 5' RACE reads with MiXCR, one entry per CDR3 protein. The sample gives around 550,000 distinct CDR3 sequences, approximately 21% of which show up once; over 11% is in the top ten. The specimen comprised PBMCs, sampled 15 days after the yellow fever booster vaccination. The receptors derive from a man younger than 40 who received the YFV17D yellow fever vaccine. The CDR3 runs from the conserved cysteine through the conserved F or W. A D gene is named only where the DNA matches it firmly.

j_call: TRBJ2-4
d_call: NA
v_call: TRBV19
cdr3_aa: CASSEINIQYF

j_call: TRBJ1-4
d_call: NA
v_call: TRBV12-3/TRBV12-4
cdr3_aa: CASSLGESTNEKLFF

j_call: TRBJ2-1
d_call: NA
v_call: TRBV7-2
cdr3_aa: CASSLEALTYNEQFF

j_call: TRBJ2-2
d_call: NA
v_call: TRBV7-2
cdr3_aa: CASSLELPGVGAGELFF

j_call: TRBJ2-7
d_call: NA
v_call: TRBV29-1
cdr3_aa: CSVEDRRYEQYF

j_call: TRBJ2-5
d_call: TRBD2
v_call: TRBV20-1
cdr3_aa: CSAQLGGRVQETQYF

j_call: TRBJ2-1
d_call: NA
v_call: TRBV20-1
cdr3_aa: CSADGSSYNEQFF

j_call: TRBJ2-1
d_call: NA
v_call: TRBV7-8
cdr3_aa: CASSLAFLVNEQFF

j_call: TRBJ2-6
d_call: NA
v_call: TRBV12-3/TRBV12-4
cdr3_aa: CASSSTGTGANVLTF

j_call: TRBJ2-7
d_call: NA
v_call: TRBV7-9
cdr3_aa: CASSLQYATYEQYF

j_call: TRBJ2-3
d_call: TRBD2
v_call: TRBV5-6
cdr3_aa: CASSRRTSGRTDTQYF

j_call: TRBJ2-7
d_call: TRBD2
v_call: TRBV6-5
cdr3_aa: CASTFTSGRAIGLREQYF

j_call: TRBJ2-4
d_call: NA
v_call: TRBV20-1
cdr3_aa: CSARITKNIQYF

j_call: TRBJ2-5
d_call: NA
v_call: TRBV24-1
cdr3_aa: CATSGIGGTQYF

j_call: TRBJ2-7
d_call: NA
v_call: TRBV20-1
cdr3_aa: CSASEAQRASYEQYF

j_call: TRBJ1-3
d_call: NA
v_call: TRBV6-6
cdr3_aa: CASSINGNTIYF

j_call: TRBJ2-1
d_call: NA
v_call: TRBV29-1
cdr3_aa: CSVEVRYRVFYNEQFF

j_call: TRBJ1-2
d_call: NA
v_call: TRBV4-3
cdr3_aa: CASSQEGFYGYTF

j_call: TRBJ1-1
d_call: TRBD1
v_call: TRBV5-1
cdr3_aa: CASSLGQGSGTEAFF

j_call: TRBJ2-1
d_call: NA
v_call: TRBV7-8
cdr3_aa: CASSLAGVASNEQFF

j_call: TRBJ2-5
d_call: NA
v_call: TRBV5-1
cdr3_aa: CASSLRSAQRDQETQYF

j_call: TRBJ1-1
d_call: TRBD1
v_call: TRBV24-1
cdr3_aa: CASSDPTGGHTEAFF

j_call: TRBJ2-3
d_call: TRBD2
v_call: TRBV6-1
cdr3_aa: CASSTGLAADTQYF

j_call: TRBJ2-1
d_call: TRBD2
v_call: TRBV29-1
cdr3_aa: CSVETSGRGNEQFF

j_call: TRBJ1-2
d_call: NA
v_call: TRBV20-1
cdr3_aa: CSARANSQGADYGYTF

j_call: TRBJ2-3
d_call: NA
v_call: TRBV7-9
cdr3_aa: CASPVDGTSTDTQYF

j_call: TRBJ2-7
d_call: NA
v_call: TRBV28
cdr3_aa: CASSVGPREQYF

j_call: TRBJ2-7
d_call: NA
v_call: TRBV6-5
cdr3_aa: CASSYLGEYEQYF

j_call: TRBJ2-1
d_call: TRBD1
v_call: TRBV2
cdr3_aa: CASSEQGAGNEQFF

j_call: TRBJ2-7
d_call: NA
v_call: TRBV10-3
cdr3_aa: CAISGGGHFYEQYF

j_call: TRBJ1-1
d_call: NA
v_call: TRBV7-9
cdr3_aa: CATSRGEAFF

j_call: TRBJ2-1
d_call: TRBD2
v_call: TRBV11-2
cdr3_aa: CASRIAGVTYNEQFF

j_call: TRBJ2-3
d_call: NA
v_call: TRBV12-3/TRBV12-4
cdr3_aa: CASSLDHTDTQYF

j_call: TRBJ2-7
d_call: TRBD1
v_call: TRBV12-3/TRBV12-4
cdr3_aa: CASKLTGYEQYF

j_call: TRBJ1-2
d_call: TRBD1
v_call: TRBV29-1
cdr3_aa: CSVTDREDYGYTF

j_call: TRBJ2-2
d_call: NA
v_call: TRBV28
cdr3_aa: CASSSVDGELFF

j_call: TRBJ2-2
d_call: TRBD2
v_call: TRBV6-5
cdr3_aa: CASSYSWGGTGELFF

j_call: TRBJ2-1
d_call: NA
v_call: TRBV4-3
cdr3_aa: CASSLNDNEQFF

j_call: TRBJ2-4
d_call: NA
v_call: TRBV20-1
cdr3_aa: CSARSGQLFYF